This T cell receptor beta chain was observed in a study of cytomegalovirus exposure and HLA in healthy donors. Study results and caveats: V- and J-gene trimming of TCR beta was linked (in a later analysis) to a missense DCLRE1C variant. Reportedly, TCR beta sequences accurately predicted HLA-A and HLA-B alleles in most subjects.

Per germline, CDR1 ENHRY and CDR2 SYGVKD. Trimming pared 4 bases from V and 1 base from J, leaving 14 bases between. The CDR3 runs to 15 residues. The table lists this clone with a few counts. Its antigen remains unknown. PCR used 60 Vbeta primers and 13 Jbeta primers. Assay: immunoSEQ multiplex PCR; the TCRdb copy retains only in-frame clones and omits some. This table has 150,000 to 200,000 clones, about 9% appearing once. Material: PBMCs. The chain joins TRBV10-3 to TRBJ2-7; D is possibly TRBD2 (6 bases). This receptor was taken from a woman between 25 and 40 years old in good health and CMV-seropositive. DNA of the CDR3: TGTGCCATCAGTGGGTTCGGAGGGTCGTCCTACGAGCAGTACTTC. Its translation is CAISGFGGSSYEQYF.